The 2 T cell receptor beta chains below all came from one sample that was sequenced in a study of T cell repertoires in cytomegalovirus infection. These TCRs are of unknown antigen specificity. From the reads, TCRdb called clonotypes with MiXCR, one entry per CDR3 protein. The repertoire holds about 500,000 distinct CDR3 sequences, with 33% as singletons. Sequences were derived from cultured PBMCs, sampled from culture after CMV antigen stimulation. These receptors originate from a human donor in good health (CMV status not recorded). Some clones in this sample may be carry-over from other donors' samples.

This rearrangement joins TRBV6-2 or TRBV6-3 to TRBJ2-6; D perhaps matches TRBD2 (5 bases). The CDR3 is 15 amino acids. Trimming removed 6 bases from V and 3 bases from J, with 12 bases in between. CDR1 and CDR2 from the germline V gene are MNHEY and SVGEGT. The CDR3 region has the DNA TGTGCCAGCAGATACGGGGTGTATGGGGCCAACGTCCTGACTTTC. Amino acids: CASRYGVYGANVLTF.

The gene calls are TRBV20-1 and TRBJ1-2; D is unresolved. The CDR3 extends over 13 amino acids. In germline, CDR1 is DFQATT, CDR2 SNEGSKA (reference sequence). Trimming removed 4 bases at V and 0 bases at J, with 9 bases between. The DNA of the CDR3 is TGCAGTGCTAACAAGGGAGCTAACTATGGCTACACCTTC. Its translation is CSANKGANYGYTF.